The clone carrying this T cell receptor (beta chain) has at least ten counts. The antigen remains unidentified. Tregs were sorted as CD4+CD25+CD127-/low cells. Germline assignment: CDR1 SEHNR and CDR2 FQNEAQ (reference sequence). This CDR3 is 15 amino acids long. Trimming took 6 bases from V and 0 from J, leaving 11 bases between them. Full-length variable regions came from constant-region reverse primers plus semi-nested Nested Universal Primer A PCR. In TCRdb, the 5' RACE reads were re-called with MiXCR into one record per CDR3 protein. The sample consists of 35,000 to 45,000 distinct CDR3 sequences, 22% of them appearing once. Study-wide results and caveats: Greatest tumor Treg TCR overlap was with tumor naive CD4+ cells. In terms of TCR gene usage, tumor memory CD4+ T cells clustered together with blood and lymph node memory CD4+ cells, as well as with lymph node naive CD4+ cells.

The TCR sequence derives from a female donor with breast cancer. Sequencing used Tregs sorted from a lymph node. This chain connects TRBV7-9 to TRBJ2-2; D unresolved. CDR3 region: CASRSQAPNTGELFF. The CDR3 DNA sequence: TGTGCCAGCAGATCTCAGGCACCGAACACCGGGGAGCTGTTTTTT.